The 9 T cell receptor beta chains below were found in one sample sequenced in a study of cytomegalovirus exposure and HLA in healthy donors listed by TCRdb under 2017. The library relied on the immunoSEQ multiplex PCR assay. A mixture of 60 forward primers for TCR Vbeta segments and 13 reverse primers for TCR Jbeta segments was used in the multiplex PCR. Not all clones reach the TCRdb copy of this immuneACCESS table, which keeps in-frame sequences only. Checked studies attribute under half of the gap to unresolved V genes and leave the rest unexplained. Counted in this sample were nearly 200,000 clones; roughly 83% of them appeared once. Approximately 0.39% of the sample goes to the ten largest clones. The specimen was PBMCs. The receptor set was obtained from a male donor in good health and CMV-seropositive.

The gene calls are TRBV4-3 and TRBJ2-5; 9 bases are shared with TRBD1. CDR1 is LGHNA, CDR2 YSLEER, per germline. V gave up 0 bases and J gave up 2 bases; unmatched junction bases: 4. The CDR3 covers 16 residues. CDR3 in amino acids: CASSQDTDRGQETQYF. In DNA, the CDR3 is TGCGCCAGCAGCCAAGATACAGACAGGGGGCAAGAGACCCAGTACTTC.

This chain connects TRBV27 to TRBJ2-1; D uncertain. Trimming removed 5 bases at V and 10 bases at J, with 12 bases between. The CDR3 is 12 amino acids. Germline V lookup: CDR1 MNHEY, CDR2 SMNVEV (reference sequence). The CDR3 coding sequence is TGTGCCAGCAGTGCCTCTAGAGCGGAGCAGTTCTTC. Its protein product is CASSASRAEQFF.

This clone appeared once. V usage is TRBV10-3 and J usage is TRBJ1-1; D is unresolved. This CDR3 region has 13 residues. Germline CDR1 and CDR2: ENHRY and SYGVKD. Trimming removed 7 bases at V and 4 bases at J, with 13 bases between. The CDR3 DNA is TGTGCCATCAACTCTGCGGGATTCACTGAAGCTTTCTTT. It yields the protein CAINSAGFTEAFF.

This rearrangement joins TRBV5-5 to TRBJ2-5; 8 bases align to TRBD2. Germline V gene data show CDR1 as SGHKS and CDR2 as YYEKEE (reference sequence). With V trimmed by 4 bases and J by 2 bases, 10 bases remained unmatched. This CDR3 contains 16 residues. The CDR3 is CASSLFERGPQETQYF. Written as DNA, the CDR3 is TGTGCCAGCAGCCTCTTTGAGCGGGGGCCACAAGAGACCCAGTACTTC.

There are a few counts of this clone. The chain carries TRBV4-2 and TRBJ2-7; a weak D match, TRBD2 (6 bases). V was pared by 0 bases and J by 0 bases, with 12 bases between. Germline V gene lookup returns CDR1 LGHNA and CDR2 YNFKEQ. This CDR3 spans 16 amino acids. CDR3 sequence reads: CASSQEGGASSYEQYF. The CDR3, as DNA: TGTGCCAGCAGCCAAGAAGGCGGGGCCTCCTCCTACGAGCAGTACTTC.

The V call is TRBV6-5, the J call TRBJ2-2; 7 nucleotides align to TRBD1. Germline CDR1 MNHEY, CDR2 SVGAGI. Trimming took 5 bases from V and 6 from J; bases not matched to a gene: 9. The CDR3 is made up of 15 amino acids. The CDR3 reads CASSRTGVEAGELFF. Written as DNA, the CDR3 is TGTGCCAGCAGTAGAACAGGGGTTGAAGCCGGGGAGCTGTTTTTT.

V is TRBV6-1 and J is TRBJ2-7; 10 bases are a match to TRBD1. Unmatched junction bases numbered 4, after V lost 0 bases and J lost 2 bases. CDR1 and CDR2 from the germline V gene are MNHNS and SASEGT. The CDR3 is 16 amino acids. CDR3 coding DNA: TGTGCCAGCAGTGAAGCCCGGACAGGGGGACCCTACGAGCAGTACTTC. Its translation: CASSEARTGGPYEQYF.

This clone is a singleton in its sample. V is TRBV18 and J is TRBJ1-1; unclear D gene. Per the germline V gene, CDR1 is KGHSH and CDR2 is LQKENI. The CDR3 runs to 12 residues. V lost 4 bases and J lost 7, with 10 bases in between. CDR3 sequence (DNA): TGTGCCAGCTCACTACAAGCGGATGAAGCTTTCTTT. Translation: CASSLQADEAFF.

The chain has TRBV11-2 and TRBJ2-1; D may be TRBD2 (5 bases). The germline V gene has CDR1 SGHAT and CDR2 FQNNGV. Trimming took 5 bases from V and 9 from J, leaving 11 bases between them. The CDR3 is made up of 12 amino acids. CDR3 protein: CASSQNSVEQFF. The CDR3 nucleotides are TGTGCCAGCAGCCAGAATAGCGTTGAGCAGTTCTTC.